One sample yielded the 24 T cell receptor beta chains listed below, sequenced in a study of beta chain features in type 1 diabetes listed by TCRdb under 2018. The library was built by means of the immunoSEQ multiplex PCR assay. The entire isolated RNA was reverse transcribed using the High Capacity cDNA Reverse Transcription Kit, and thus expressed TCRB transcripts were sequenced. Held by TCRdb, this immuneACCESS table contains in-frame sequences only and omits some clones. Under half of the omission traces to an unresolved V gene where checked; the cause of the rest is unknown. The sample data list roughly 380,000 clones, and around 19% of these were observed just once. Of the sample, 0.044% is held by the ten largest clones. Sequencing was performed on naive CD4+ T cells from blood. According to the study, the label for this sample's cell subset or site signals: true naive CD4+ T cells. The receptors derive from a woman aged 18-29 years in good health.

The V and J genes are TRBV11-2 and TRBJ1-4, with 8 bases matching TRBD1. V shed 5 bases, J shed 9 bases, and the junction held 17 bases outside the gene matches. The CDR3 covers 17 residues. Per the germline V gene, CDR1 is SGHAT and CDR2 is FQNNGV. CDR3 in DNA: TGTGCCAGCAGCCTTGGACAGGGAGGGGTATACAGGAAAAAACTGTTTTTT. This sequence encodes CASSLGQGGVYRKKLFF.

The genes are TRBV6-1 and TRBJ2-3; unclear D gene. This CDR3 has 13 residues. The V gene lost 1 base and the J gene lost 2 bases, with 4 bases spanning the gap. Germline CDR1 and CDR2: MNHNS and SASEGT. The CDR3: CASSEGPTDTQYF. The CDR3 nucleotides are TGTGCCAGCAGTGAAGGGCCCACAGATACGCAGTATTTT.

This clone was picked up a small number of times. The chain recombines TRBV6-5 with TRBJ2-3; TRBD1 agrees at 8 bases. V lost 2 bases, J lost 5 bases, and 0 bases stayed unmatched. Germline CDR1 MNHEY, CDR2 SVGAGI. This CDR3 spans 13 amino acids. CDR3 protein: CASSYGTGDTQYF. For the CDR3, the DNA is TGTGCCAGCAGTTACGGGACAGGAGATACGCAGTATTTT.

This clone was detected a few times. This chain links TRBV5-1 with TRBJ2-7; D perhaps matches TRBD2 (6 bases). The germline V and J ends were trimmed by 4 bases and 4 bases, with 12 bases remaining between them. The V gene's germline CDR1 is SGHRS and CDR2 YFSETQ. The CDR3 sequence is 13 residues long. The CDR3 protein is CASSLTRGYEQYF. The CDR3 coding sequence is TGCGCCAGCAGCCTAACCCGGGGGTACGAGCAGTACTTC.

The chain uses TRBV7-6 and TRBJ1-4; the D gene is possibly TRBD1 (5 bases). V shed 7 bases and J shed 12 bases, with 12 bases lying between them. Germline V gives CDR1 SGHVS, CDR2 FNYEAQ. The CDR3 runs to 11 residues. The CDR3 is CASTLVGELFF. As DNA, the CDR3 is TGTGCCAGCACCCTGGTAGGGGAACTGTTTTTT.

The chain joins TRBV27 to TRBJ2-3; 7 positions agree with TRBD1. V shed 0 bases and J 6 bases; nucleotides not matched to a gene: 15. The V gene's germline CDR1 is MNHEY and CDR2 SMNVEV (reference sequence). CDR3 length: 18 amino acids. The CDR3 region has the DNA TGTGCCAGCAGTTTATCCACTCGACAGGGAACGAGTCGGGATACGCAGTATTTT. It specifies CASSLSTRQGTSRDTQYF.

The J gene is TRBJ1-6, the V gene TRBV10-3; 7 positions agree with TRBD1. V trimming: 6 bases; J trimming: 3 bases; junction bases outside the gene matches: 5. The germline V gene encodes CDR1 ENHRY and CDR2 SYGVKD. CDR3 length: 15 amino acids. CDR3 in DNA: TGTGCCATCAGCGCCGGGACAGACTATAATTCACCCCTCCACTTT. It encodes CAISAGTDYNSPLHF.

This chain uses TRBV2 with TRBJ2-3, with TRBD2 matching 11 bases. This CDR3 spans 15 amino acids. CDR1 and CDR2 (germline): SNHLY, FYNNEI. With V trimmed by 6 bases and J by 6 bases, 8 bases remained unmatched. CDR3 residues: CASRVLAGGQDTQYF. The CDR3 DNA reads as TGTGCCAGCAGGGTTCTAGCGGGGGGCCAGGATACGCAGTATTTT.

This clone came up a few times. The rearrangement links TRBV19 to TRBJ2-7; D perhaps matches TRBD1 (5 bases). The V and J ends lost 3 bases and 4 bases respectively, with 13 bases between them. The germline CDR1 and CDR2 sequences are LNHDA and SQIVND (reference sequence). The CDR3 runs 14 residues. The CDR3 sequence is CASSISLWTYEQYF. The CDR3 DNA sequence: TGTGCCAGTAGTATCAGCCTGTGGACATACGAGCAGTACTTC.

This clone was picked up a small number of times. J is TRBJ2-1 and V is TRBV11-3; D uncertain. V lost 4 bases and J lost 8, with 6 bases in between. The length of the CDR3 is 11 residues. Germline CDR1 is SGHNT and CDR2 is YENEEA. The CDR3 reads CASSSPHEQFF. The CDR3 coding sequence is TGTGCCAGCAGCTCCCCTCATGAGCAGTTCTTC.

A few counts support this clone. This chain connects TRBV5-1 to TRBJ1-1, with TRBD1 as a possible D gene (5 bases). With 6 bases removed from V and 0 bases from J, the gap between germline ends came to 24 bases. This CDR3 is 18 amino acids long. Germline values: CDR1 SGHRS, CDR2 YFSETQ. The CDR3, as DNA: TGCGCCAGCACCGCTGTCGGCGGGGCCCGGACTTTGAACACTGAAGCTTTCTTT. It codes for CASTAVGGARTLNTEAFF.

J is TRBJ1-2 and V is TRBV2; TRBD1 agrees at 8 bases. Trimming cost V 8 bases and J 2 bases; bases outside gene matches: 7. Germline V gene data show CDR1 as SNHLY and CDR2 as FYNNEI. This CDR3 comprises 14 residues. The CDR3 loop reads CASALDRGNYGYTF. As DNA, the CDR3 is TGTGCCAGCGCTCTTGACAGGGGCAACTATGGCTACACCTTC.

This clone has a handful of counts. In DNA, the CDR3 is TGTGCCAGCTCACCACAGGGACAGGGGGACACTGAAGCTTTCTTT. It is translated as CASSPQGQGDTEAFF. The chain carries TRBV18 and TRBJ1-1; 11 nucleotides agree with TRBD1. Germline V gene data show CDR1 as KGHSH and CDR2 as LQKENI. CDR3 size: 15 residues. V lost 1 base and J lost 3; bases outside the gene matches: 1.

The chain has TRBV7-2 and TRBJ1-3, with 7 bases identical to TRBD1. This CDR3 comprises 16 residues. V was clipped by 4 bases and J by 4 bases; unmatched bases: 10. CDR1 is SGHTA and CDR2 is FQGNSA in the germline V gene. Here the CDR3 DNA reads TGTGCCAGCAGCTCGGGACAGCCTGCGACCGGAAACACCATATATTTT. It specifies CASSSGQPATGNTIYF.

This clone appeared a few times. This chain connects TRBV7-2 to TRBJ1-1, with D unresolved. CDR3 size: 13 residues. The V and J ends lost 1 base and 2 bases respectively, with 5 bases between them. The germline V gene has CDR1 SGHTA and CDR2 FQGNSA. The CDR3, as DNA: TGTGCCAGCAGCTTAGATCTAAACACTGAAGCTTTCTTT. It yields the protein CASSLDLNTEAFF.

The chain employs TRBV5-1 and TRBJ1-1, with D possibly matching TRBD1 (6 bases). The CDR3 runs to 14 residues. V was shortened by 3 bases and J by 3 bases, with 12 bases between the two germline ends. Germline lookup yields CDR1 SGHRS and CDR2 YFSETQ. In nucleotides, the CDR3 is TGCGCCAGCAGCTCTCCACAGGGACACACTGAAGCTTTCTTT. Its protein is CASSSPQGHTEAFF.

This clone has a handful of counts. In the same sample, other DNA sequences code for this CDR3. The genes are TRBV18 and TRBJ1-5; D not certain. V lost 4 bases, J lost 1 base, and 5 bases lay in between. Germline-derived CDR1 and CDR2 are KGHSH and LQKENI. The CDR3 is 13 amino acids. The CDR3 loop reads CASSRGSNQPQHF. The CDR3 nucleotides are TGTGCCAGCTCACGAGGCAGCAATCAGCCCCAGCATTTT. Full variable domain (rest looked up from reference TRBV18 and TRBJ1-5): NAGVMQNPRHLVRRRGQEARLRCSPMKGHSHVYWYRQLPEEGLKFMVYLQKENIIDESGMPKERFSAEFPKEGPSILRIQQVVRGDSAAYFCASSRGSNQPQHFGDGTRLSIL.

The chain employs TRBV7-8 and TRBJ2-5; 7 nucleotides agree with TRBD1. The CDR3 has 14 residues. With 7 bases clipped from V and 5 bases from J, the junction kept 10 bases outside the gene matches. Germline V gene data show CDR1 as SGHVS and CDR2 as FQNEAQ. The CDR3 sequence: CASTRTTGMETQYF. The CDR3 nucleotides are TGTGCCAGCACCCGAACGACAGGGATGGAGACCCAGTACTTC.

CDR3 in amino acids: CASSPWGQPWDEQFF. The CDR3 nucleotides read TGTGCCAGCAGTCCTTGGGGACAACCCTGGGATGAGCAGTTCTTC. The chain employs TRBV11-2 and TRBJ2-1, with D perhaps TRBD1 (6 bases). CDR3 length: 15 residues. The V gene lost 6 bases and the J gene lost 8 bases, with 20 bases spanning the gap. Germline-derived CDR1 and CDR2 are SGHAT and FQNNGV.

The rearrangement links TRBV11-1 to TRBJ2-3; 10 bases are shared with TRBD1. The CDR3 consists of 14 residues. The V segment lost 8 bases and the J segment 9 bases; nucleotides outside the gene matches: 11. The V gene's germline CDR1 is SGHAT and CDR2 FQDESV (reference sequence). CDR3 nucleotide sequence: TGTGCCAGCTCCCTGGACAGGGGGGTAGGAACGCAGTATTTT. Translated, it gives CASSLDRGVGTQYF.

V and J are TRBV2 and TRBJ1-1, with 7 bases lining up with TRBD1. CDR3 length equals 15 residues. Per germline, CDR1 SNHLY and CDR2 FYNNEI. V gave up 3 bases and J gave up 4 bases; unmatched junction bases: 8. CDR3: CASSEVQGRGTEAFF. The DNA for the CDR3 is TGTGCCAGCAGTGAGGTACAGGGGAGAGGCACTGAAGCTTTCTTT. Full variable domain (rest looked up from reference TRBV2 and TRBJ1-1): EPEVTQTPSHQVTQMGQEVILRCVPISNHLYFYWYRQILGQKVEFLVSFYNNEISEKSEIFDDQFSVERPDGSNFTLKIRSTKLEDSAMYFCASSEVQGRGTEAFFGQGTRLTVV.

The V gene is TRBV6-1, the J gene TRBJ2-3, with a tentative D call TRBD1 (5 bases). This CDR3 is 14 amino acids long. Germline values: CDR1 MNHNS, CDR2 SASEGT. The V end lost 2 bases, the J end lost 2 bases, and 8 bases lay between the germline ends. The CDR3 sequence: CASSEQGYTDTQYF. The CDR3 nucleotides are TGTGCCAGCAGTGAACAGGGTTACACAGATACGCAGTATTTT.

The V call is TRBV11-1, the J call TRBJ2-7; a possible D gene is TRBD2 (5 bases). Looked up from germline, CDR1 is SGHAT and CDR2 is FQDESV (reference sequence). Trimming stripped 2 bases from V and 4 bases from J, with 9 bases between. The CDR3 totals 13 residues. The CDR3 region has the DNA TGTGCCAGCAGCTTAAGGCGGACTTACGAGCAGTACTTC. Protein product: CASSLRRTYEQYF.

This clone was seen a few times. Here the CDR3 reads CASSLGQGAKNTEAFF. DNA for the CDR3: TGTGCCAGCAGCCTTGGACAGGGGGCTAAGAACACTGAAGCTTTCTTT. The chain joins TRBV6-6 to TRBJ1-1, with TRBD1 identical over 11 bases. This CDR3 comprises 16 residues. Germline CDR1 reads MNHNY; CDR2 reads SVGAGI (reference sequence). The trim removed 6 bases at V and 1 base at J, leaving 7 bases unmatched.